The 9 T cell receptor beta chains listed next were all sequenced from one sample in a study of T cell responses to AZD1222 COVID-19 vaccine. Repertoires were generated with immunoSEQ multiplex PCR, while TCRdb's copy carries only in-frame clones and drops some. In the table there are 100,000 to 140,000 clones, more than 75% of which are singletons. The starting material was peripheral blood, obtained on day 0 of AZD1222 vaccination. These receptors were taken from an adult in good health.

The chain employs TRBV21-1 and TRBJ2-1; TRBD1, the D gene given by the table, was not confirmed from the DNA. TRBV21-1 is a pseudogene locus. This CDR3 contains 16 residues. The CDR3 region has the DNA TGTGCCAGCAGCCCAACCACGGGCAGGGGATTAAATGAGCAGTTCTTC. Protein: CASSPTTGRGLNEQFF.

This clone was recorded once. This chain connects TRBV27 to TRBJ2-3, with TRBD2 matching 15 bases. The V gene end was trimmed by 0 bases and the J gene end by 2 bases; junction bases not matched to a gene: 6. Germline V gives CDR1 MNHEY, CDR2 SMNVEV (reference sequence). The CDR3 extends over 19 amino acids. The CDR3: CASSLSRGLAGGPTDTQYF. The CDR3 DNA follows: TGTGCCAGCAGTTTATCGCGAGGACTAGCGGGGGGGCCCACAGATACGCAGTATTTT.

The chain combines TRBV7-2 with TRBJ1-4; 11 bases are shared with TRBD1. CDR3 length: 15 residues. Germline assignment: CDR1 SGHTA and CDR2 FQGNSA. Trimming took 5 bases from V and 6 from J; bases not matched to a gene: 5. In DNA form, the CDR3 reads TGTGCCAGCAGCGCACTGGGACAGGGGGATGAAAAACTGTTTTTT. This sequence encodes CASSALGQGDEKLFF.

The rearrangement joins TRBV14 to TRBJ1-1; D is ambiguous. Trimming cost V 4 bases and J 3 bases, with 9 bases left between them. CDR1 SGHDN and CDR2 FVKESK come from the germline V gene. The CDR3 is made up of 13 amino acids. This CDR3 is CASSRGIHTEAFF. The CDR3 region has the DNA TGTGCCAGCAGCCGCGGGATTCACACTGAAGCTTTCTTT. The full variable domain, in which reference TRBV14 and TRBJ1-1 provide the parts outside the CDR3, is EAGVTQFPSHSVIEKGQTVTLRCDPISGHDNLYWYRRVMGKEIKFLLHFVKESKQDESGMPNNRFLAERTGGTYSTLKVQPAELEDSGVYFCASSRGIHTEAFFGQGTRLTVV.

CDR3 in amino acids: CASTRKQGSYEQYF. The DNA for the CDR3 is TGTGCCAGTACCAGGAAACAGGGGAGTTACGAGCAGTACTTC. This sequence joins TRBV19 and TRBJ2-7; 7 nucleotides align to TRBD1. The CDR3 has 14 amino acids. Looked up from germline, CDR1 is LNHDA and CDR2 is SQIVND (reference sequence). Germline trimming cut 7 bases from V and 4 bases from J; bases unmatched to any gene: 10.

The rearrangement uses TRBV5-6 and TRBJ1-2; the D is unclear. Germline CDR1 is SGHDT and CDR2 is YYEEEE. The CDR3 extends over 14 amino acids. Trimming pared 1 base from V and 6 bases from J, leaving 13 bases between. The CDR3 spells CASSLLGDIDGYTF. The CDR3 DNA reads TGTGCCAGCAGCTTGCTCGGCGATATCGATGGCTACACCTTC.

The gene calls are TRBV2 and TRBJ1-1; no firm D call. V dropped 4 bases and J dropped 11 bases, with 29 bases sitting between them. The CDR3 runs to 17 residues. The V gene's germline CDR1 is SNHLY and CDR2 FYNNEI. CDR3 region: CASSARHQANIHTKAFF. DNA of the CDR3: TGTGCCAGCAGTGCTCGTCATCAAGCTAACATCCATACTAAGGCTTTCTTT. The entire variable domain, with the rest obtained from reference TRBV2 and TRBJ1-1, is as follows: EPEVTQTPSHQVTQMGQEVILRCVPISNHLYFYWYRQILGQKVEFLVSFYNNEISEKSEIFDDQFSVERPDGSNFTLKIRSTKLEDSAMYFCASSARHQANIHTKAFFGQGTRLTVV.

The chain carries TRBV7-2 and TRBJ2-5; 8 nucleotides line up with TRBD2. The trim removed 5 bases at V and 5 bases at J, leaving 13 bases unmatched. The CDR3 totals 16 residues. From germline, CDR1 is SGHTA and CDR2 FQGNSA. The CDR3 spells CASSGSRGGITETQYF. The CDR3 DNA reads as TGTGCCAGCAGCGGCAGCCGGGGGGGCATTACGGAGACCCAGTACTTC.

V is TRBV20-1 and J is TRBJ1-1; no clear D gene. Germline CDR1 is DFQATT and CDR2 is SNEGSKA (reference sequence). Trimming took off 3 bases at V and 4 bases at J, with 18 bases between the two ends. This CDR3 is 15 amino acids long. CDR3 sequence (DNA): TGCAGTGCTAGTCCCGCACGGCGTGTGGGCACTGAAGCTTTCTTT. The encoded protein is CSASPARRVGTEAFF.